Shown below are 15 T cell receptor beta chains from a single sample sequenced in a study of CD8+ T cells in alopecia areata. Following extraction, RNA underwent reverse transcription to cDNA, which served as the sequencing template. Only in-frame clones appear in the TCRdb table, and some are missing; sequencing was by immunoSEQ multiplex PCR. Altogether over 110,000 clones are present, approximately 49% being singletons, with the ten largest covering around 1%. The sequenced sample was CD4+ T cells sorted from blood, obtained at week 0. Receptor source: a human donor with alopecia areata.

V gene TRBV29-1 combines with J gene TRBJ1-4; D gene uncertain. Between the trimmed V and J ends, which lost 5 bases and 6 bases, there was a span of 10 bases. This CDR3 contains 12 residues. Germline lookup yields CDR1 SQVTM and CDR2 ANQGSEA. CDR3 sequence (DNA): TGCAGCGTTAAGAACAGTGATGAAAAACTGTTTTTT. It is translated as CSVKNSDEKLFF.

The chain carries TRBV6-6 and TRBJ2-3, with no clear D. Per germline, CDR1 MNHNY and CDR2 SVGAGI (reference sequence). The CDR3 is 14 amino acids. V was clipped by 5 bases and J by 5 bases, with 14 bases between them. The CDR3 coding sequence is TGTGCCAGCAGTCTCCAAGGGTTGGGAGATACGCAGTATTTT. It codes for CASSLQGLGDTQYF.

This clone was counted a few times. The chain combines TRBV29-1 with TRBJ2-5, with TRBD2 as a possible D gene (5 bases). Germline assignment: CDR1 SQVTM and CDR2 ANQGSEA. The CDR3 has 14 residues. The V end lost 6 bases, the J end lost 2 bases, and 16 bases lay between the germline ends. CDR3 in DNA: TGCAGCGTAACCATTGGAGGATTTCAAGAGACCCAGTACTTC. It encodes CSVTIGGFQETQYF.

The chain couples TRBV28 to TRBJ2-1; the match to TRBD2 covers 7 bases. In germline, CDR1 is MDHEN, CDR2 SYDVKM. V lost 5 bases to trimming and J lost 9 bases; unmatched junction nucleotides: 16. The CDR3 contains 16 residues. The CDR3 DNA follows: TGTGCCAGCAGTCATGACGGGGGAGGGCGACAATTTGAGCAGTTCTTC. This translates into CASSHDGGGRQFEQFF.

The CDR3 is CASSLAWAAGINEQYF. As DNA, the CDR3 is TGTGCCAGCAGCTTAGCGTGGGCAGCGGGCATCAACGAGCAGTACTTC. This chain uses TRBV7-2 with TRBJ2-7; D might be TRBD2 (6 bases). The CDR3 runs to 16 residues. Germline V gene data show CDR1 as SGHTA and CDR2 as FQGNSA. V lost 0 bases and J lost 5, with 17 bases in between. Based on the CDR3 plus reference TRBV7-2 and TRBJ2-7, the full variable domain is GAGVSQSPSNKVTEKGKDVELRCDPISGHTALYWYRQSLGQGLEFLIYFQGNSAPDKSGLPSDRFSAERTGGSVSTLTIQRTQQEDSAVYLCASSLAWAAGINEQYFGPGTRLTVT.

This clone was observed a handful of times. J is TRBJ1-1 and V is TRBV11-2; D unresolved. Trimming stripped 5 bases from V and 2 bases from J, with 12 bases between. Looked up from germline, CDR1 is SGHAT and CDR2 is FQNNGV. The CDR3 consists of 14 residues. The CDR3 is CASSQVWANTEAFF. The CDR3 DNA reads as TGTGCCAGCAGCCAAGTCTGGGCTAACACTGAAGCTTTCTTT.

V is TRBV21-1 and J is TRBJ2-7; no check of the table's D call, TRBD1, against the DNA was made. TRBV21-1 is assigned pseudogene status. The CDR3 is 19 residues long. The CDR3 reads CASSSTRRTGGEPSYEQYF. For the CDR3, the DNA is TGTGCCAGCAGCTCCACGAGGCGGACAGGGGGAGAACCTTCCTACGAGCAGTACTTC.

There are a few counts of this clone. The chain links TRBV29-1 to TRBJ1-2; D remains unclear. V lost 5 bases to trimming and J lost 4 bases, with 14 bases between them. The CDR3 is made up of 13 amino acids. The V gene's germline CDR1 is SQVTM and CDR2 ANQGSEA. CDR3 amino acids: CSVYGGLGYGYTF. The CDR3 DNA sequence: TGCAGCGTTTACGGAGGGTTGGGCTATGGCTACACCTTC.

The genes are TRBV21-1 and TRBJ1-2; the table assigns TRBD1, which was not confirmed against the DNA. TRBV21-1 is a known pseudogene. CDR3 size: 14 residues. The CDR3, as DNA: TGTGCCAGCAGCCAGACACAGGGGGCAGAGGGCTACACCTTC. Its translation: CASSQTQGAEGYTF.

J is TRBJ2-1 and V is TRBV2; TRBD1 or TRBD2 may be the D gene (5 bases each). In germline, CDR1 is SNHLY, CDR2 FYNNEI. CDR3 size: 12 residues. V was trimmed by 5 bases and J by 10 bases, leaving 12 bases between them. CDR3 in amino acids: CASSLLGTEQFF. DNA for the CDR3: TGTGCCAGCAGTCTATTGGGGACCGAGCAGTTCTTC.

The chain links TRBV11-3 to TRBJ2-5; D gene uncertain. Trimming shortened V by 1 base and J by 3 bases, and 6 bases separated the two germline ends. This CDR3 spans 13 amino acids. The germline V gene has CDR1 SGHNT and CDR2 YENEEA. This CDR3 is CASSLGQKETQYF. The CDR3 nucleotides are TGTGCCAGCAGCTTAGGCCAGAAAGAGACCCAGTACTTC.

The CDR3 loop reads CASSPPPPGLGGTDTQYF. DNA of the CDR3: TGTGCCAGCAGTCCGCCCCCGCCGGGGTTGGGAGGTACAGATACGCAGTATTTT. The rearrangement joins TRBV28 to TRBJ2-3, with D tentatively TRBD2 (6 bases). The CDR3 length is 18 residues. Trimming pared 5 bases from V and 3 bases from J, leaving 24 bases between. Germline V CDR1 and CDR2: MDHEN, SYDVKM.

This rearrangement joins TRBV18 to TRBJ2-4, with TRBD2 as a possible D gene (5 bases). This CDR3 contains 15 residues. Germline V gives CDR1 KGHSH, CDR2 LQKENI. V lost 3 bases and J 8 bases, leaving 17 bases between the germline ends. This CDR3 reads CASSPPLGEADIQYF. In DNA, the CDR3 is TGTGCCAGCTCACCGCCCTTAGGAGAAGCGGACATTCAGTACTTC.

The chain joins TRBV7-2 to TRBJ1-5; maybe TRBD1 (6 bases). With 3 bases removed from V and 4 bases from J, the gap between germline ends came to 10 bases. Germline V gene sequence: CDR1 SGHTA, CDR2 FQGNSA. This CDR3 has 14 amino acids. CDR3: CASSFPDSNQPQHF. CDR3 bases: TGTGCCAGCAGCTTCCCGGACAGTAATCAGCCCCAGCATTTT.

The V call is TRBV7-8, the J call TRBJ1-5; D uncertain. Trimming removed 1 base from V and 3 bases from J, with 10 bases in between. The CDR3 is 15 amino acids. Germline CDR1 and CDR2: SGHVS and FQNEAQ. The CDR3 nucleotides are TGTGCCAGCAGCTTAGAAGGGCGGACCAATCAGCCCCAGCATTTT. Translation: CASSLEGRTNQPQHF. Supplemented by reference TRBV7-8 and TRBJ1-5, the full variable domain reads GAGVSQSPRYKVAKRGQDVALRCDPISGHVSLFWYQQALGQGPEFLTYFQNEAQLDKSGLPSDRFFAERPEGSVSTLKIQRTQQEDSAVYLCASSLEGRTNQPQHFGDGTRLSIL.